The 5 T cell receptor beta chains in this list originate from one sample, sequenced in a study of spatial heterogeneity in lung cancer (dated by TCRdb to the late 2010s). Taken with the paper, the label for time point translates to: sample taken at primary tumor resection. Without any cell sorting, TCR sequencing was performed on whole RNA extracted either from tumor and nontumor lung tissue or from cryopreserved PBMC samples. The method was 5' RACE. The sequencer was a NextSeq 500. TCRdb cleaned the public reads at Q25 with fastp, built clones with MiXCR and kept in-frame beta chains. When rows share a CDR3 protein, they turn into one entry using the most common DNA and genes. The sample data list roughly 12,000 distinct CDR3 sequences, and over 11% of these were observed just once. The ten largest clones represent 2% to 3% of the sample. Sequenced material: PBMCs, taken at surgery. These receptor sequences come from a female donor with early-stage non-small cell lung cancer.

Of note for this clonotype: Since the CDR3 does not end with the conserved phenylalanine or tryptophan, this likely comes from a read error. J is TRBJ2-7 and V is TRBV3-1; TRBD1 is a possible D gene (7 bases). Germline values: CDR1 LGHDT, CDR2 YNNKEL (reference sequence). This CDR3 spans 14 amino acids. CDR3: CANSPTGRSYEQYS. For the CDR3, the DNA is TGTGCCAACAGCCCGACAGGGAGGTCCTACGAGCAGTACTCC.

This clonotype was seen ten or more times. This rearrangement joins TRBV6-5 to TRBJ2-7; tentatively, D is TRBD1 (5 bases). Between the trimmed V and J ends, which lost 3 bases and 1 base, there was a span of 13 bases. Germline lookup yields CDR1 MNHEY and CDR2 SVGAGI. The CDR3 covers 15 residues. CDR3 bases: TGTGCCAGCAGTTATGGGGCAGGGTTTTCCTACGAGCAGTACTTC. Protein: CASSYGAGFSYEQYF.

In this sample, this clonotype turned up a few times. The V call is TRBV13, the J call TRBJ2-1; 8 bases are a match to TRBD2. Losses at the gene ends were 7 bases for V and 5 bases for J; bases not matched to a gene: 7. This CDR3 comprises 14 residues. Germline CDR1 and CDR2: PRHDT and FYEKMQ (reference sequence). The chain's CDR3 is CASIAGGFNNEQFF. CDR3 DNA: TGTGCCAGCATCGCGGGAGGATTTAACAATGAGCAGTTCTTC.

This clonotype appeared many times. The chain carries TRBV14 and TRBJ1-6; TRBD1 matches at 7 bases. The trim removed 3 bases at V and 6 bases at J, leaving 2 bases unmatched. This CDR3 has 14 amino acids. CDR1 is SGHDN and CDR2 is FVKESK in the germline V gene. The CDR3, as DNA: TGTGCCAGCAGCCAGGGGACAGCTAATTCACCCCTCCACTTT. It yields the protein CASSQGTANSPLHF.

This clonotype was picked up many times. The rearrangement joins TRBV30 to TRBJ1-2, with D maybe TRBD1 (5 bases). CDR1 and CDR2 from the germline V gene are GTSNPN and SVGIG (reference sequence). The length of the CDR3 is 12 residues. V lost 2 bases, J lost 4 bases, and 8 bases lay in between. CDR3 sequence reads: CAWSWGGYGYTF. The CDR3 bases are TGTGCCTGGAGTTGGGGCGGCTATGGCTACACCTTC.